This T cell receptor (beta chain) came from a study of cytomegalovirus exposure and HLA in healthy donors. For this clone: Its antigen is as yet unknown.

This CDR3 is built from 16 residues. Trimming took off 6 bases at V and 3 bases at J, with 21 bases between the two ends. Germline loops: CDR1 KGHSH, CDR2 LQKENI. 13 Jbeta primers and 60 Vbeta primers were used for the PCR. Clones were sequenced by immunoSEQ multiplex PCR, and TCRdb holds only the in-frame ones, with some missing. The sample has some 150,000 clones, less than 85% seen once; the top ten hold over 6.5%. General observations from the study: CMV antigen specificity was confirmed in vitro for a few CMV-associated chains. Per a prior analysis, the majority of TCR beta V segments were productive roughly 87% or roughly 30% of the time. Rare TCR sequences dominated, though some public TCRs recurred in many donors. The study assumed roughly uniform donor sequencing depth for presence/absence analyses.

The genes are TRBV18 and TRBJ2-7, with a weak D call TRBD1 (6 bases). The sequence was obtained from a man aged 40-50 years in good health and CMV-seropositive. The source material was PBMCs. The CDR3 loop reads CASSPEGGRLYYEQYF. The CDR3 DNA is TGTGCCAGCTCCCCAGAAGGGGGTCGACTCTACTACGAGCAGTACTTC. Supplemented by reference TRBV18 and TRBJ2-7, the full variable domain reads NAGVMQNPRHLVRRRGQEARLRCSPMKGHSHVYWYRQLPEEGLKFMVYLQKENIIDESGMPKERFSAEFPKEGPSILRIQQVVRGDSAAYFCASSPEGGRLYYEQYFGPGTRLTVT.